This is a list of T cell receptor beta chains from one sample in a study of T cell responses to AZD1222 COVID-19 vaccine. Method: immunoSEQ multiplex PCR; TCRdb's copy keeps in-frame clones and lacks some. The sample includes about 110,000 clones, roughly nine tenths seen only once; the top ten take about 3.3%. The specimen was peripheral blood, collected on day 0 of AZD1222 vaccination. The receptors shown here come from an adult in good health. Each CDR3 is given without its conserved first and last residue. Fields, in order: J gene, D gene, clone size, V gene, CDR3 protein. D genes are given only for firm matches. The size entry is marked missing in some rows and otherwise reads once, few, many or a size class.

>TRBJ1-1|-|-|TRBV7-2
ASSLGTLNTEAF
>TRBJ1-1|-|-|TRBV10-1
ASSVRGTEAF
>TRBJ2-5|TRBD2|-|TRBV11-1
ASSRGTSGRETQY
>TRBJ2-5|TRBD2|-|TRBV4-2
ASSPRVREVQETQY
>TRBJ2-5|-|-|TRBV24-1
ATSEVLGVQETQY
>TRBJ2-7|-|few|TRBV29-1
SVENFDEQY
>TRBJ2-7|-|-|TRBV5-8
ASRTRRGSYEQY
>TRBJ1-6|-|-|TRBV7-9
ASSPESSPLH
>TRBJ1-6|TRBD1|-|TRBV14
ASSQDGDRGLSPLH
>TRBJ2-5|TRBD2|many|TRBV28
ASSSRAETSGQETQY
>TRBJ2-4|-|-|TRBV4-2
ASSQGLIAKNIQY
>TRBJ1-2|-|-|TRBV28
ASSSPIRGYT
>TRBJ1-6|-|-|TRBV7-3
ASSLGGQEGSPLH
>TRBJ2-5|-|-|TRBV19
ASGHRQTETQY
>TRBJ1-6|-|-|TRBV27
ASSLYGGRGSPLH
>TRBJ2-7|-|-|TRBV24-1
ATSDLRGQEQY
>TRBJ1-5|-|-|TRBV4-1
ASSQDRGVGLRANQPQH
>TRBJ2-7|TRBD2|-|TRBV15
ATSRVGGGLDEQY
>TRBJ2-5|-|once|TRBV5-1
ASSFYQGRETQY
>TRBJ1-5|TRBD1|-|TRBV7-7
ASSRRQGVGKGNQPQH
>TRBJ2-2|-|few|TRBV12-3/TRBV12-4
ASSFRGELF
>TRBJ1-6|-|-|TRBV6-4
ASSQGSSYNSPLH
>TRBJ1-5|TRBD1|-|TRBV6-6
ASSTQQGIRNQPQH
>TRBJ2-1|TRBD2|-|TRBV5-1
ASSPSTSGGHNEQF
>TRBJ1-1|TRBD1|-|TRBV29-1
SVGQGATEAF
>TRBJ2-3|-|-|TRBV5-4
ASSLGVDISDTQY
>TRBJ1-3|TRBD1|-|TRBV19
ASRLRDRGYGNTIY
>TRBJ2-3|TRBD1|-|TRBV19
ASSRDRDLNTQY
>TRBJ1-2|-|-|TRBV19
ASSITVRANYGYT
>TRBJ2-1|-|-|TRBV20-1
SASADRYNEQF
>TRBJ1-6|TRBD1|few|TRBV7-9
ASSWTGTNSPLH
>TRBJ2-4|-|-|TRBV19
ASSALGTEPGY
>TRBJ1-4|-|-|TRBV5-1
ASSLAGTNEKLF
>TRBJ1-2|-|few|TRBV7-8
ASSSRFATSGTANYGYT
>TRBJ1-1|TRBD1|-|TRBV7-8
ASSRDRGNTEAF
>TRBJ2-2|-|once|TRBV7-3
ASSLNEGIGELF
>TRBJ1-4|-|-|TRBV6-5
ASNGYFGEKLF
>TRBJ2-1|-|-|TRBV28
ASSLGSGDRFYNEQF
>TRBJ2-1|-|-|TRBV19
ASSGARIQGGEQF
>TRBJ2-3|TRBD2|-|TRBV5-1
ASSITSGGREDTQY
>TRBJ2-3|TRBD1|-|TRBV7-2
ASSPGQGPDTQY
>TRBJ1-1|-|few|TRBV12-3/TRBV12-4
ASSFGSTEAF